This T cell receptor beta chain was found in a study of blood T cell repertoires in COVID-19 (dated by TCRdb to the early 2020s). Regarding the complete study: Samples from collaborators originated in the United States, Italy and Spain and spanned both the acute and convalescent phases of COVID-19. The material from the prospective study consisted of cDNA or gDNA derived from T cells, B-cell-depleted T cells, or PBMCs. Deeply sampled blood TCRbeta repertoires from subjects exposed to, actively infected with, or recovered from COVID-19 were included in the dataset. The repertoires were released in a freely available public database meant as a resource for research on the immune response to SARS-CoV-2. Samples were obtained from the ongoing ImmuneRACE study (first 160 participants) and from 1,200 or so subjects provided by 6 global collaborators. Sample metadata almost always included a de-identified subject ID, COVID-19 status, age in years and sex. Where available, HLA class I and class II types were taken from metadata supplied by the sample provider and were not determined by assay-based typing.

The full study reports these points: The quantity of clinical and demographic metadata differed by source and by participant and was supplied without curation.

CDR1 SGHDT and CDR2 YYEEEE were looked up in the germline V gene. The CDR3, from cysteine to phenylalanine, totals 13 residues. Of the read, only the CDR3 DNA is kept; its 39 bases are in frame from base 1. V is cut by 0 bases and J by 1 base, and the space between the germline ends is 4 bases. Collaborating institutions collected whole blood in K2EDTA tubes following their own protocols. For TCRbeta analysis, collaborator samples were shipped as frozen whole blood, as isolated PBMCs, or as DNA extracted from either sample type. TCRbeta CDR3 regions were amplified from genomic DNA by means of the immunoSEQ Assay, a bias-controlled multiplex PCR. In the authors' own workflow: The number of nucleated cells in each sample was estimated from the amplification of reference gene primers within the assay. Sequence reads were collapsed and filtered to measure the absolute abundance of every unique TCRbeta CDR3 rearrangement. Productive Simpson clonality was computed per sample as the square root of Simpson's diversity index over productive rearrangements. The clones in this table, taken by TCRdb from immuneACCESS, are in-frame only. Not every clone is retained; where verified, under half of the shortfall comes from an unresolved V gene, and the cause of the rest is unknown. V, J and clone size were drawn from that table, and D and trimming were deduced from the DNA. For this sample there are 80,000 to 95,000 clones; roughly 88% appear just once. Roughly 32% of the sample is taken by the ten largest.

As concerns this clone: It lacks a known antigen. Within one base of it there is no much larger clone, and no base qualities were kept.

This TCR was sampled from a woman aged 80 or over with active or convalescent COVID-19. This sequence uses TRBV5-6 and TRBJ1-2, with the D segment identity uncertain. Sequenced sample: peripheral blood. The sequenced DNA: TGTGCCAGCAGCTTGGGTAATAACTATGGCTACACCTTC. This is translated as CASSLGNNYGYTF. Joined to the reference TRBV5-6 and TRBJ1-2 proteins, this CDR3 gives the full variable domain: DAGVTQSPTHLIKTRGQQVTLRCSPKSGHDTVSWYQQALGQGPQFIFQYYEEEERQRGNFPDRFSGHQFPNYSSELNVNALLLGDSALYLCASSLGNNYGYTFGSGTRLTVV.